One and the same sample provided the 11 T cell receptor beta chains below, sequenced in a study of STAT3 mutations in large granular lymphocyte leukemia. Assay: immunoSEQ multiplex PCR; the TCRdb copy retains only in-frame clones and omits some. The sample contains 9,500 to 14,000 clones, 85% of which appear only once. The antigens these receptors bind are not known. Study results and limitations: In T-cell large granular lymphocyte leukemia, about half of patients showed multiple immunodominant subclonotypes.

Sequenced: peripheral blood mononuclear cells. The receptors stem from a man aged 80 or over with T-cell large granular lymphocyte leukemia. Some clones in this sample may be carry-over from other donors' samples.

V usage is TRBV13 and J usage is TRBJ2-1, with TRBD2 matching 7 bases. CDR1 and CDR2 (germline): PRHDT, FYEKMQ (reference sequence). There are 16 residues in the CDR3. Trimming removed 3 bases from V and 9 bases from J; junction bases left unmatched: 14. In nucleotides, the CDR3 is TGTGCCAGCAGCTTTCCGCGCAGGGCGGGAGTCGGTGAGCAGTTCTTC. Translation: CASSFPRRAGVGEQFF.

The chain employs TRBV18 and TRBJ2-5; 7 bases match TRBD1. J gave up 5 bases and V 3 bases, and 9 bases lay outside the gene matches. The CDR3 runs to 15 residues. Germline lookup yields CDR1 KGHSH and CDR2 LQKENI. The CDR3 spells CASSPTGQVRETQYF. The CDR3 region has the DNA TGTGCCAGCTCACCGACAGGGCAGGTTCGGGAGACCCAGTACTTC.

V and J are TRBV6-5 and TRBJ2-4; a possible D gene is TRBD1 (7 bases). Trimming stripped 0 bases from V and 8 bases from J, with 14 bases between. From germline, CDR1 is MNHEY and CDR2 SVGAGI. The CDR3 extends over 15 amino acids. The CDR3 protein is CASSYSRTGGDIQYF. CDR3 sequence (DNA): TGTGCCAGCAGTTACTCCAGGACAGGAGGGGACATTCAGTACTTC.

The rearrangement links TRBV6-5 to TRBJ2-1; a possible D gene is TRBD2 (6 bases). The CDR3 totals 15 residues. V was trimmed by 2 bases and J by 5 bases, leaving 13 bases between them. CDR1 is MNHEY and CDR2 is SVGAGI in the germline V gene. As DNA, the CDR3 is TGTGCCAGCAGTTACGGTGCGGGATTGGACAATGAGCAGTTCTTC. Protein product: CASSYGAGLDNEQFF.

This chain joins TRBV11-2 and TRBJ1-1; a possible D gene is TRBD1 (5 bases). Germline V gene sequence: CDR1 SGHAT, CDR2 FQNNGV. Trimming removed 3 bases from V and 4 bases from J, with 15 bases in between. CDR3 length equals 15 residues. The CDR3 DNA reads as TGTGCCAGCAGCTTGGGCTGGGACCCCCCCACTGAAGCTTTCTTT. Encoded protein: CASSLGWDPPTEAFF.

This chain joins TRBV9 and TRBJ2-1; D gene unclear. Trimming removed 2 bases at V and 8 bases at J, with 14 bases between. Germline V gene lookup returns CDR1 SGDLS and CDR2 YYNGEE. The CDR3 loop spans 14 amino acids. CDR3 coding DNA: TGTGCCAGCAGCGTGGGCAGGTCATCCGATGAGCAGTTCTTC. Its translation: CASSVGRSSDEQFF.

The rearrangement links TRBV28 to TRBJ2-6, with 7 bases matching TRBD1. CDR1 and CDR2 from the germline V gene are MDHEN and SYDVKM. The CDR3 has 15 amino acids. J gave up 5 bases and V 6 bases, and 7 bases lay outside the gene matches. The CDR3 nucleotides read TGTGCCAGCAGCGGATCGGGACAGTGGGCCAACGTCCTGACTTTC. Its translation is CASSGSGQWANVLTF.

The rearrangement joins TRBV4-2 to TRBJ2-7; TRBD2 agrees at 8 bases. The CDR3 spans 15 residues. V trimming: 0 bases; J trimming: 2 bases; junction bases outside the gene matches: 3. Germline assignment: CDR1 LGHNA and CDR2 YNFKEQ. CDR3 protein: CASSQDRGGAYEQYF. CDR3 DNA sequence: TGTGCCAGCAGCCAAGATCGGGGGGGCGCCTACGAGCAGTACTTC.

The chain carries TRBV19 and TRBJ1-5, with 7 bases fitting TRBD1. The CDR3 loop spans 16 amino acids. Germline CDR1 is LNHDA and CDR2 is SQIVND (reference sequence). The ends lost 0 bases at V and 6 bases at J; junction bases unmatched: 8. The CDR3 reads CASSIELGGAGQPQHF. CDR3 sequence (DNA): TGTGCCAGTAGTATAGAACTAGGGGGCGCGGGTCAGCCCCAGCATTTT.

V usage is TRBV18 and J usage is TRBJ2-6, with D possibly TRBD2 on 6 matching bases. Trimming removed 2 bases from V and 1 base from J, with 6 bases in between. CDR3 length: 15 amino acids. Looked up from germline, CDR1 is KGHSH and CDR2 is LQKENI. The CDR3, as DNA: TGTGCCAGCTCACCAGGGGGGTCTGGGGCCAACGTCCTGACTTTC. This encodes CASSPGGSGANVLTF. Variable domain in full (rest from reference TRBV18 and TRBJ2-6): NAGVMQNPRHLVRRRGQEARLRCSPMKGHSHVYWYRQLPEEGLKFMVYLQKENIIDESGMPKERFSAEFPKEGPSILRIQQVVRGDSAAYFCASSPGGSGANVLTFGAGSRLTVL.

The chain uses TRBV14 and TRBJ2-3, with D possibly TRBD2 on 5 matching bases. V was cut by 0 bases and J by 15 bases, with 13 bases left in between. The germline V gene has CDR1 SGHDN and CDR2 FVKESK. CDR3 length equals 12 residues. The DNA of the CDR3 is TGTGCCAGCAGCCAAGAAGGTAGGAGGTCATATTTT. This sequence encodes CASSQEGRRSYF.